One sample yielded the 23 T cell receptor beta chains listed below, sequenced in a study of cytomegalovirus exposure and HLA in healthy donors. A multiplex PCR was run with 60 Vbeta primers and 13 Jbeta primers. Assay used: immunoSEQ multiplex PCR; TCRdb lists only in-frame clones, some missing. Of around 180,000 clones in the sample, around 78% were seen once. Material for sequencing was PBMCs. These receptors were obtained from a woman in her fifties or sixties in good health and CMV-seropositive.

The rearrangement links TRBV5-1 to TRBJ1-4; TRBD1 agrees at 7 bases. With 0 bases clipped from V and 8 bases from J, the junction kept 7 bases outside the gene matches. The V gene's germline CDR1 is SGHRS and CDR2 YFSETQ. The CDR3 runs to 15 residues. CDR3 in amino acids: CASSLGAGGREKLFF. Here the CDR3 DNA reads TGCGCCAGCAGCTTGGGGGCAGGGGGGCGGGAAAAACTGTTTTTT.

This chain links TRBV6-1 with TRBJ2-4, with 11 bases identical to TRBD2. Germline V lookup: CDR1 MNHNS, CDR2 SASEGT. This CDR3 spans 14 amino acids. Trimming at V came to 11 bases and at J to 0 bases, leaving 3 bases not matched to a gene. The CDR3 DNA reads as TGTGCCGGGGGGACTAGCGGAGCCAAAAACATTCAGTACTTC. It encodes CAGGTSGAKNIQYF.

The V call is TRBV7-7, the J call TRBJ2-2; no definite D call. CDR3 length: 12 residues. Germline CDR1 is SSHAT and CDR2 is FNYEAQ (reference sequence). V lost 5 bases and J 5 bases, leaving 6 bases between the germline ends. CDR3 sequence (DNA): TGTGCCAGCAGCCGGGTAACCGGGGAGCTGTTTTTT. Its translation is CASSRVTGELFF.

The J gene is TRBJ2-3, the V gene TRBV4-2; TRBD2 agrees at 8 bases. Germline V gene sequence: CDR1 LGHNA, CDR2 YNFKEQ. This CDR3 is 17 amino acids long. The V gene end was trimmed by 0 bases and the J gene end by 1 base; junction bases not matched to a gene: 6. The CDR3 DNA is TGTGCCAGCAGCCAAGATCGGCGGGGGGAGGGCACAGATACGCAGTATTTT. Translated, it gives CASSQDRRGEGTDTQYF.

J is TRBJ2-5 and V is TRBV11-2, with D possibly being TRBD2 (6 bases). CDR1 is SGHAT and CDR2 is FQNNGV in the germline V gene. Trimming stripped 1 base from V and 11 bases from J, with 8 bases between. The CDR3 totals 11 residues. The CDR3 coding sequence is TGTGCCAGCAGCTTAGGGACTAATCAGTACTTC. Its protein is CASSLGTNQYF.

The chain combines TRBV25-1 with TRBJ2-7, with TRBD2 matching over 10 bases. Germline V gene data show CDR1 as MGHDK and CDR2 as SYGVNS. V lost 6 bases to trimming and J lost 4 bases; unmatched junction nucleotides: 6. The CDR3 spans 14 residues. DNA for the CDR3: TGTGCCAGCAGCCCAGCGGGGGGGCTTTACGAGCAGTACTTC. It translates to CASSPAGGLYEQYF.

The V and J genes are TRBV15 and TRBJ2-7, with 9 positions matching TRBD1. Germline CDR1 and CDR2: LNHNV and YYDKDF (reference sequence). The CDR3 runs to 13 residues. V dropped 5 bases and J dropped 6; count of bases not matched to a gene: 5. The DNA of the CDR3 is TGTGCCACCAGCTGGGAGACAGGGGGCGAGCAGTACTTC. It specifies CATSWETGGEQYF.

DNA of the CDR3: TGTGCCATCAGTCCCAACCTTCAGGGGGCCAGGTACGAGCAGTACTTC. Protein sequence: CAISPNLQGARYEQYF. This chain uses TRBV10-3 with TRBJ2-7, with 8 bases that match TRBD1. CDR1 is ENHRY and CDR2 is SYGVKD in the germline V gene. With V trimmed by 5 bases and J by 4 bases, 13 bases remained unmatched. This CDR3 is 16 amino acids long.

The chain combines TRBV7-3 with TRBJ2-7; 7 nucleotides line up with TRBD1. Trimming removed 1 base from V and 0 bases from J; junction bases left unmatched: 15. Germline values: CDR1 SGHTA, CDR2 FQGTGA. The CDR3 runs to 19 residues. This CDR3 is CASSLMTDRRNYSSYEQYF. The CDR3 nucleotides read TGTGCCAGCAGCTTAATGACGGACAGGCGCAACTACAGCTCCTACGAGCAGTACTTC. Together with reference TRBV7-3 and TRBJ2-7, the CDR3 gives the full variable domain: GAGVSQTPSNKVTEKGKYVELRCDPISGHTALYWYRQSLGQGPEFLIYFQGTGAADDSGLPNDRFFAVRPEGSVSTLKIQRTERGDSAVYLCASSLMTDRRNYSSYEQYFGPGTRLTVT.

This CDR3 reads CASSAEDYEQFF. The CDR3 DNA follows: TGTGCCAGCAGCGCCGAGGACTATGAGCAGTTCTTC. J is TRBJ2-1 and V is TRBV9; D is possibly TRBD2 (5 bases). This CDR3 region has 12 residues. CDR1 is SGDLS, CDR2 YYNGEE, per germline. Trimming cost V 3 bases and J 8 bases, with 9 bases left between them.

The chain couples TRBV18 to TRBJ1-2, with TRBD1 matching over 8 bases. This CDR3 spans 15 amino acids. Germline V gene sequence: CDR1 KGHSH, CDR2 LQKENI. Trimming removed 6 bases from V and 5 bases from J; junction bases left unmatched: 11. The CDR3 DNA is TGTGCCAGCTCCTCGGGACAGGACGGGGCTTATGGCTACACCTTC. It codes for CASSSGQDGAYGYTF.

V gene TRBV7-9 combines with J gene TRBJ2-5, with D maybe TRBD2 (7 bases). V lost 5 bases, J lost 0 bases, and 13 bases lay in between. The CDR3 extends over 15 amino acids. Germline V gives CDR1 SEHNR, CDR2 FQNEAQ (reference sequence). Written as DNA, the CDR3 is TGTGCCAGCAGCCCGAGCGGGGACAACCAAGAGACCCAGTACTTC. Residues: CASSPSGDNQETQYF.

Only one count was recorded for this clone. V is TRBV10-3 and J is TRBJ2-2; D might be TRBD1 (6 bases). The CDR3 length is 13 residues. Germline CDR1 and CDR2: ENHRY and SYGVKD. V was shortened by 5 bases and J by 7 bases, with 11 bases between the two germline ends. CDR3 nucleotide sequence: TGTGCCATCAGTTGGGACACAGACGGGGAGCTGTTTTTT. Translated: CAISWDTDGELFF.

V is TRBV10-1 and J is TRBJ2-7; D not resolved. The CDR3 is 13 residues long. Germline values: CDR1 WNHNN, CDR2 SYGVQD (reference sequence). The ends were cut back, 5 bases at V and 4 bases at J, with 12 bases in the middle. CDR3 sequence reads: CASSPNGFYEQYF. The CDR3 DNA sequence: TGCGCCAGCAGTCCCAACGGGTTTTACGAGCAGTACTTC.

The chain is built from TRBV5-6 and TRBJ1-1; 7 nucleotides line up with TRBD1. V was clipped by 4 bases and J by 0 bases; unmatched bases: 9. The CDR3 totals 16 residues. CDR1 is SGHDT and CDR2 is YYEEEE in the germline V gene. The CDR3 loop is CASSRPGQSMNTEAFF. The DNA for the CDR3 is TGTGCCAGCAGCCGACCGGGACAGTCTATGAACACTGAAGCTTTCTTT.

V and J are TRBV10-3 and TRBJ1-2; 8 bases align to TRBD1. V trimming: 6 bases; J trimming: 8 bases; junction bases outside the gene matches: 8. Germline assignment: CDR1 ENHRY and CDR2 SYGVKD. The length of the CDR3 is 13 residues. CDR3 DNA: TGTGCCATCAGCCCGGACAGGGAGGGAGGCTACACCTTC. It is translated as CAISPDREGGYTF.

The J gene is TRBJ1-2, the V gene TRBV27; D uncertain. V was clipped by 4 bases and J by 12 bases, with 15 bases between them. CDR3 length: 12 amino acids. Germline V lookup: CDR1 MNHEY, CDR2 SMNVEV (reference sequence). The CDR3 is CASSSGGFSHTF. The CDR3 region has the DNA TGTGCCAGCAGTTCGGGAGGGTTCAGCCACACCTTC.

V and J are TRBV7-6 and TRBJ2-1; D is perhaps TRBD1 (6 bases). Looked up from germline, CDR1 is SGHVS and CDR2 is FNYEAQ. V lost 1 base and J lost 8, with 12 bases in between. The CDR3 has 14 amino acids. The CDR3 loop reads CASSLGAGEYEQFF. CDR3 sequence (DNA): TGTGCCAGCAGCTTAGGGGCAGGGGAATATGAGCAGTTCTTC.

The chain is built from TRBV7-6 and TRBJ2-7; TRBD2 aligns across 8 bases. Germline V gene sequence: CDR1 SGHVS, CDR2 FNYEAQ. The junction had 12 bases not matched to a gene; V was cut back by 5 bases and J by 6 bases. The CDR3 spans 15 residues. CDR3 residues: CASSPIAAGGGEQYF. DNA of the CDR3: TGTGCCAGCAGCCCCATAGCCGCGGGGGGAGGCGAGCAGTACTTC.

The V and J genes are TRBV15 and TRBJ2-3; TRBD2 agrees at 8 bases. The CDR3 has 17 residues. The V segment lost 4 bases and the J segment 5 bases; nucleotides outside the gene matches: 14. CDR1 and CDR2 (germline): LNHNV, YYDKDF (reference sequence). CDR3 in DNA: TGTGCCACCAGCACCCATCGGGGCAGCGGGGGCCGAGATACGCAGTATTTT. It is translated as CATSTHRGSGGRDTQYF. The full variable domain, completed using reference TRBV15 and TRBJ2-3, is DAMVIQNPRYQVTQFGKPVTLSCSQTLNHNVMYWYQQKSSQAPKLLFHYYDKDFNNEADTPDNFQSRRPNTSFCFLDIRSPGLGDTAMYLCATSTHRGSGGRDTQYFGPGTRLTVL.

This chain joins TRBV5-6 and TRBJ2-7, with 9 bases fitting TRBD2. Germline V CDR1 and CDR2: SGHDT, YYEEEE. V dropped 0 bases and J dropped 4; count of bases not matched to a gene: 8. The CDR3 sequence is 16 residues long. The CDR3 is CASSLVGGGAYYEQYF. As DNA, the CDR3 is TGTGCCAGCAGCTTGGTGGGCGGGGGGGCTTATTACGAGCAGTACTTC.

The chain uses TRBV27 and TRBJ1-1, with TRBD1 as a possible D gene (5 bases). The CDR3 runs 16 residues. V was clipped by 2 bases and J by 1 base, with 14 bases between them. Germline loops: CDR1 MNHEY, CDR2 SMNVEV (reference sequence). The CDR3: CASSLSYTGTNTEAFF. Here the CDR3 DNA reads TGTGCCAGCAGTTTAAGCTATACAGGCACGAACACTGAAGCTTTCTTT.

The V gene is TRBV7-8, the J gene TRBJ1-5; 9 bases map to TRBD1. CDR3 size: 14 residues. CDR1 and CDR2 from the germline V gene are SGHVS and FQNEAQ. Germline trimming cut 1 base from V and 7 bases from J; bases unmatched to any gene: 2. CDR3 residues: CASSLGDRVQPQHF. In DNA form, the CDR3 reads TGTGCCAGCAGCTTAGGGGACAGGGTACAGCCCCAGCATTTT. Filled out from reference TRBV7-8 and TRBJ1-5, the complete variable domain reads GAGVSQSPRYKVAKRGQDVALRCDPISGHVSLFWYQQALGQGPEFLTYFQNEAQLDKSGLPSDRFFAERPEGSVSTLKIQRTQQEDSAVYLCASSLGDRVQPQHFGDGTRLSIL.